This TCR beta chain was recovered during a study of blood T cell repertoires in COVID-19. Turning to the study itself: Samples representing acute and convalescent COVID-19 were sourced from the United States, Italy and Spain.

In the original workflow: Reference gene primer amplification in the assay estimated nucleated cell counts. The table came from immunoSEQ multiplex PCR; TCRdb's copy has only in-frame clones and leaves some out. Clone size and V and J calls were adopted from that table, with D and trimming inferred from the DNA. The table includes 170,000 or so clones, approximately 90% detected once. The germline gives CDR1 SGHNT, CDR2 YYREEE (reference sequence). This CDR3 is built from 15 residues. After removal of 0 bases from V and 7 bases from J, the junction contained 3 bases not matched to a gene. Sequencing was done on a sample of peripheral blood. The chain combines TRBV5-4 with TRBJ2-1; TRBD2 matches at 11 bases. This TCR came from an older woman with COVID-19, enrolled during active disease. As DNA, the CDR3 is TGTGCCAGCAGCTTGGCAACTAGCGGGAGAAATGAGCAGTTCTTC. Protein: CASSLATSGRNEQFF.